The entry below gives a single T cell receptor (beta chain) sequence along with its context. Data came from immunoSEQ multiplex PCR; TCRdb stores just in-frame clones and leaves some out. Altogether some 71,000 clones are present, 65% to 85% being singletons, with the ten largest covering roughly 0.85%. The sample comes from a study of OX40 agonist ivuxolimab in advanced cancers. This material consisted of CD4+ or CD8+ T cells sorted from blood, taken in a trial of the OX40 agonist ivuxolimab. This receptor was taken from an adult with an advanced solid tumor such as melanoma, head and neck, liver or kidney cancer.

This chain's CDR3 is CASSKDRVVTEAFF. In DNA, the CDR3 is TGTGCCAGCAGCAAGGACAGGGTTGTAACTGAAGCTTTCTTT. The gene calls are TRBV7-8 and TRBJ1-1, with TRBD1 matching 8 bases. CDR3 length equals 14 residues. With 5 bases clipped from V and 5 bases from J, the junction kept 7 bases outside the gene matches. Germline V lookup: CDR1 SGHVS, CDR2 FQNEAQ.